In this sample, the clone carrying this T cell receptor beta chain turned up many times. Antigen unknown. This entry comes from a study of T-cell memory formation after mild COVID-19. Study in general: Clustering of TCRs was largely donor specific.

TCRdb called the 5' RACE reads again in MiXCR, with one record for every CDR3 protein. The data contain around 300,000 distinct CDR3 sequences, roughly 19% of them singletons. Notes on the study in general: Mainly CM and EM harbored the contracting CD4+ clones; mainly EMRA harbored the CD8+ ones. Some SARS-CoV-2-responding clones were already detected in memory before infection. Clones contracting over day 15 to 85 were CD4/CD8 balanced, with later expanders leaning CD4+.

The CDR3 length is 15 residues. The V gene lost 6 bases and the J gene lost 2 bases, with 15 bases spanning the gap. Sequencing used PBMCs or a T cell subset sorted from them (not recorded which). The chain uses TRBV12-3 or TRBV12-4 and TRBJ2-3; D may be TRBD2 (6 bases). This clonotype was sampled from a man in his late teens or twenties who had mild COVID-19 (a few samples of this study predate the infection). Cell type and time point are not known. CDR3 bases: TGTGCCAGCAGCCCCCGGGAGAAGCTCACAGATACGCAGTATTTT. Translation: CASSPREKLTDTQYF.